This note documents a single TCR beta chain sequence. The sample originates from a study of cytomegalovirus exposure and HLA in healthy donors. Trimming cost V 6 bases and J 7 bases; bases outside gene matches: 9. Per germline, CDR1 LNHDA and CDR2 SQIVND (reference sequence). The CDR3 consists of 16 residues. Use of 60 Vbeta and 13 Jbeta primers characterized the PCR. Sequencing used immunoSEQ multiplex PCR; TCRdb keeps in-frame clones, though not all of them. The sample shows about 97,000 clones, around 85% of them seen only once. Sequenced material: PBMCs. The V call is TRBV19, the J call TRBJ2-1; 13 positions agree with TRBD2. This TCR was recovered from a man younger than 45 in good health and CMV-seronegative. Here the CDR3 reads CASSYAETSGRNEQFF. For the CDR3, the DNA is TGTGCCAGTAGCTACGCAGAGACTAGCGGGAGGAATGAGCAGTTCTTC.